The 10 T cell receptor beta chains in this list originate from one sample, sequenced in a study of spatial heterogeneity in lung cancer. Time point in this sample: sample taken at primary tumor resection. Sequencing was performed on whole RNA extracted from tumor and nontumor lung tissue, or from frozen PBMC, and the material was left unsorted. TCRdb called the 5' RACE reads again in MiXCR, with one record for every CDR3 protein. The table includes roughly 11,000 distinct CDR3 sequences, around 3.9% detected once. Sequencing was performed on normal lung tissue next to the tumor, taken at surgery. Receptors originate from a male donor with early-stage non-small cell lung cancer.

Ten or more counts support this clonotype. This beta chain is a stray sequence in a library constructed for alpha chains; its clone size is not meaningful. The chain employs TRBV5-6 and TRBJ2-3, with TRBD2 identical over 10 bases. CDR1 SGHDT and CDR2 YYEEEE come from the germline V gene. Trimming at V came to 1 base and at J to 0 bases, leaving 8 bases not matched to a gene. The CDR3 spans 18 residues. CDR3 DNA: TGTGCCAGCAGCTTGCTGATAGCGGGAGGCCCTAGCACAGATACGCAGTATTTT. It specifies CASSLLIAGGPSTDTQYF.

In this sample, this clonotype turned up many times. In a library made to pick up alpha chains, this beta chain is a stray read with a size that means little. The chain is built from TRBV7-8 and TRBJ2-1, with TRBD1 identical over 7 bases. The CDR3 has 17 amino acids. Germline CDR1 and CDR2: SGHVS and FQNEAQ. The J segment lost 0 bases and the V segment lost 5 bases, leaving 10 bases of the junction unmatched. CDR3 coding DNA: TGTGCCAGCAGCCCGAGACCGGGACAGTCCTCCTACAATGAGCAGTTCTTC. It specifies CASSPRPGQSSYNEQFF.

This clonotype was detected ten times or more. The size of this beta chain means little, since it is a stray read in a library made for alpha chains. The chain employs TRBV6-2 or TRBV6-3 and TRBJ1-6; D may be TRBD1 (5 bases). Germline V lookup: CDR1 MNHEY, CDR2 SVGEGT. V was trimmed by 8 bases and J by 6 bases, leaving 14 bases between them. The CDR3 is made up of 14 amino acids. CDR3 loop: CASRDPGGNSPLHF. The CDR3 DNA reads as TGTGCCAGCCGGGACCCCGGGGGTAATTCACCCCTCCACTTT.

This clonotype has ten or more counts. This beta chain appears as a stray read in a library generated for alpha chains; its size is not informative. The chain has TRBV12-3 or TRBV12-4 and TRBJ1-1; D gene unclear. The ends were cut back, 6 bases at V and 8 bases at J, with 13 bases in the middle. The CDR3 has 12 amino acids. CDR3 in amino acids: CASRPPTPEAFF. CDR3 sequence (DNA): TGTGCCAGCAGACCCCCTACTCCCGAAGCTTTCTTT.

This clonotype was detected ten times or more. Because the library targeted alpha chains, this beta chain is an off-target read whose size means little. The chain couples TRBV15 to TRBJ2-3; 9 positions match TRBD2. With V trimmed by 1 base and J by 3 bases, 5 bases remained unmatched. This CDR3 is 16 amino acids long. Per germline, CDR1 LNHNV and CDR2 YYDKDF (reference sequence). The CDR3 DNA is TGTGCCACCAGCAGAGGAGCGGGAGGAGGAACAGATACGCAGTATTTT. It translates to CATSRGAGGGTDTQYF.

In its sample, this clonotype was seen many times. Little can be read into the size of this beta chain, an off-target read in a library designed for alpha chains. The V gene is TRBV6-1, the J gene TRBJ2-3, with D possibly matching TRBD1 (6 bases). V lost 7 bases and J lost 0, with 14 bases in between. The CDR3 consists of 15 residues. Germline loops: CDR1 MNHNS, CDR2 SASEGT. In nucleotides, the CDR3 is TGTGCCAGCAAGGACAGAGCATTTAGCACAGATACGCAGTATTTT. It is translated as CASKDRAFSTDTQYF.

By its share, this clonotype is medium-sized (0.01 to 0.1%). This beta chain was picked up by a library intended for alpha chains and is off target, so its count carries little meaning. The V gene is TRBV28, the J gene TRBJ1-4; D is unresolved. The CDR3 consists of 15 residues. The germline CDR1 and CDR2 sequences are MDHEN and SYDVKM. V was pared by 1 base and J by 3 bases, with 9 bases between. CDR3 region: CASSLFRGANEKLFF. The CDR3, as DNA: TGTGCCAGCAGTTTATTTCGCGGGGCTAATGAAAAACTGTTTTTT.

Remarks on this clonotype: This may arise from a read error, as a much more abundant clone is one base away. This beta chain appears as a stray read in a library generated for alpha chains; its size is not informative. The chain links TRBV5-6 to TRBJ1-5; 8 nucleotides line up with TRBD1. The junction had 6 bases not matched to a gene; V was cut back by 3 bases and J by 7 bases. The CDR3 runs 14 residues. Germline V gene sequence: CDR1 SGHDT, CDR2 YYEEEE. The CDR3 spells CASSSGQEEQPQHF. CDR3 bases: TGTGCCAGCAGCTCGGGACAGGAGGAACAGCCCCAGCATTTT. Based on the CDR3 plus reference TRBV5-6 and TRBJ1-5, the full variable domain is DAGVTQSPTHLIKTRGQQVTLRCSPKSGHDTVSWYQQALGQGPQFIFQYYEEEERQRGNFPDRFSGHQFPNYSSELNVNALLLGDSALYLCASSSGQEEQPQHFGDGTRLSIL.

This clonotype was picked up many times. Being off target in a library aimed at alpha chains, this beta chain has a size of little meaning. The rearrangement uses TRBV30 and TRBJ1-5; 7 bases line up with TRBD1. Losses at the gene ends were 5 bases for V and 5 bases for J; bases not matched to a gene: 12. The germline gives CDR1 GTSNPN, CDR2 SVGIG (reference sequence). This CDR3 is 15 amino acids long. The CDR3 region is CAWSQGGGAYQPQHF. In DNA, the CDR3 is TGTGCCTGGTCTCAAGGAGGGGGCGCTTATCAGCCCCAGCATTTT.

This clonotype has a count of ten or more. A library made for alpha chains picked up this beta chain off target, so its size means little. The V and J genes are TRBV12-3 or TRBV12-4 and TRBJ2-1, with D hard to call. V was shortened by 5 bases and J by 10 bases, with 18 bases between the two germline ends. CDR3 size: 14 residues. CDR3 amino acids: CASSLGQGPTEQFF. CDR3 coding DNA: TGTGCCAGCAGTCTAGGGCAAGGACCGACCGAGCAGTTCTTC.